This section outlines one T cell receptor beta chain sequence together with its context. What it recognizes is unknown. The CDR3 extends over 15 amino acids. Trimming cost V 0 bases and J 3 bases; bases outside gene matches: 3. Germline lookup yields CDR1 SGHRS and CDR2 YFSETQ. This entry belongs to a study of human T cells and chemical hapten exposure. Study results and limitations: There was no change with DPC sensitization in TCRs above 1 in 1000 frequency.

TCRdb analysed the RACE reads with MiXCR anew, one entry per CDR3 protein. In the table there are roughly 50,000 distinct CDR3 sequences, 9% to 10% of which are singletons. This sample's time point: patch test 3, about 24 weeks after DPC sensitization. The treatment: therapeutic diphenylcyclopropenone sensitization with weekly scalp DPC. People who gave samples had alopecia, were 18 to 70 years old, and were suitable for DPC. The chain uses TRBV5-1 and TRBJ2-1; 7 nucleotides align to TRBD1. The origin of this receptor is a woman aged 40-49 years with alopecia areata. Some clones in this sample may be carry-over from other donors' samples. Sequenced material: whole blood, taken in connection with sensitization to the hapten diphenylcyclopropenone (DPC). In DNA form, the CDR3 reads TGCGCCAGCAGCTTGGAACAGGGGAACTACAATGAGCAGTTCTTC. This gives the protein CASSLEQGNYNEQFF.